The sequence of this T cell receptor beta chain was determined in a study of beta chain features in type 1 diabetes. Study conclusions and caveats: Here, the possible influence of HLA type (on TCRB rearrangement) remained unresolved. Short templates might get an advantage during PCR, and this would be equal in patients and controls. TCRB CDR3 length was moderately but significantly reduced in all four CD4+ subsets of Type 1 diabetes patients.

Every bit of the isolated RNA underwent reverse transcription, so sequencing read expressed TCRB transcripts. Profiling relied on immunoSEQ multiplex PCR, and the TCRdb table lists in-frame clones only, not all of them. The table has some 150,000 clones, 10% to 15% seen once; the top ten hold under 1.5%. The table lists this clone with a few counts. No antigen is known for it. The sequence was collected from a man younger than 35 with type 1 diabetes. The sequenced sample was central memory CD4+ T cells from blood.

The CDR3 reads CASSDGQGKNSNQPQHF. DNA of the CDR3: TGTGCCAGCAGTGACGGGCAGGGGAAGAATAGCAATCAGCCCCAGCATTTT. This sequence joins TRBV2 and TRBJ1-5, with D possibly being TRBD1 (6 bases). CDR3 length equals 17 residues. Germline V gene data show CDR1 as SNHLY and CDR2 as FYNNEI. Trimming removed 3 bases from V and 0 bases from J, with 15 bases in between.